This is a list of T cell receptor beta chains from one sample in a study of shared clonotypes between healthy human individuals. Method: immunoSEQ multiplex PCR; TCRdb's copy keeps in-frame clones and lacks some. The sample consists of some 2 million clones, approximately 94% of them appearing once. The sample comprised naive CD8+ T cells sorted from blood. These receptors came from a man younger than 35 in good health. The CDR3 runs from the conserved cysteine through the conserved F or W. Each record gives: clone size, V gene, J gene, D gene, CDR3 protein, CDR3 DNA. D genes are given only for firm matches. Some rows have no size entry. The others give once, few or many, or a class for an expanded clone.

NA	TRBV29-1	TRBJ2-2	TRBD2	CSVEELAGGPGTGELFF	TGCAGCGTTGAAGAACTAGCGGGAGGGCCTGGAACCGGGGAGCTGTTTTTT
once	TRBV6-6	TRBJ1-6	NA	CASSIFRDTDFTLHF	TGTGCCAGCAGTATCTTCCGGGACACGGACTTCACCCTCCACTTT
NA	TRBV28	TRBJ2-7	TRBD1	CASGRDRVIDEQYF	TGTGCCAGCGGTCGGGACAGGGTAATCGACGAGCAGTACTTC
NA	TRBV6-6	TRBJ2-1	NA	CASSYVGGGNEQFF	TGTGCCAGCAGTTACGTGGGAGGGGGGAATGAGCAGTTCTTC
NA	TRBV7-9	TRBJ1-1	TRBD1	CASSFALGGTVYTEAFF	TGTGCCAGCAGCTTTGCCTTGGGGGGGACAGTGTACACTGAAGCTTTCTTT
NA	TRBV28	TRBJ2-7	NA	CASSSGLAAYEQYF	TGTGCCAGCAGTTCGGGACTTGCGGCCTACGAGCAGTACTTC
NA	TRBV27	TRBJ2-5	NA	CASSLSGGGGETQYF	TGTGCCAGCAGTTTATCGGGAGGAGGTGGCGAGACCCAGTACTTC
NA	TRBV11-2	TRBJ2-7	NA	CASSLGGHEQYF	TGTGCCAGCAGCTTAGGAGGGCACGAGCAGTACTTC
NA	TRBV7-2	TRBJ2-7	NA	CASSPDKIYEQYF	TGTGCCAGCAGCCCAGACAAAATCTACGAGCAGTACTTC
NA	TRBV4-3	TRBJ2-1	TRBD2	CASSQYLAGGPDEQFF	TGCGCCAGCAGCCAGTATCTAGCGGGAGGGCCAGATGAGCAGTTCTTC
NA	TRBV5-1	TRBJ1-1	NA	CASSLGVGTEAFF	TGCGCCAGCAGCTTGGGTGTGGGAACTGAAGCTTTCTTT
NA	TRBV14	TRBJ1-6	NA	CASSHGVGGVSPLHF	TGTGCCAGCAGCCACGGCGTTGGGGGGGTTTCACCCCTCCACTTT
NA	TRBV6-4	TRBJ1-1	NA	CASSDSVGTEAFF	TGTGCCAGCAGTGACTCTGTGGGCACTGAAGCTTTCTTT
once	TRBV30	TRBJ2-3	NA	CAWSTGDTQYF	TGTGCCTGGAGTACGGGGGATACGCAGTATTTT
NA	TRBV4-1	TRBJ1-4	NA	CASSQGTGGLFF	TGCGCCAGCAGCCAAGGGACTGGAGGACTGTTTTTT
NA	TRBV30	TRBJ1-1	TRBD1	CAWNPTGGTEAFF	TGTGCCTGGAATCCTACAGGGGGCACTGAAGCTTTCTTT
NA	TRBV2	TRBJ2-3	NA	CASSGTVFTDTQYF	TGTGCCAGTAGTGGGACGGTCTTCACAGATACGCAGTATTTT
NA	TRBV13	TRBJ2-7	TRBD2	CASSLGGTSGAYEQYF	TGTGCCAGCAGCTTAGGAGGGACTAGCGGAGCATACGAGCAGTACTTC
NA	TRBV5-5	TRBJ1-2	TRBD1	CASSLTGADGYTF	TGTGCCAGCAGCTTGACAGGGGCCGATGGCTACACCTTC
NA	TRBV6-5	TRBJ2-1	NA	CASSRDSNNEQFF	TGTGCCAGCAGTCGGGACTCTAACAATGAGCAGTTCTTC
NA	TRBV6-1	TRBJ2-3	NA	CASSEAHRESTDTQYF	TGTGCCAGCAGTGAAGCGCATAGAGAGAGCACAGATACGCAGTATTTT
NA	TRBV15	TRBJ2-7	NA	CATSRNTGREQYF	TGTGCCACCAGCAGAAACACAGGGCGGGAGCAGTACTTC
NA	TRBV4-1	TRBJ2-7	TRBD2	CASSQTSGTGPYEQYF	TGCGCCAGCAGCCAAACTAGCGGGACAGGACCCTACGAGCAGTACTTC
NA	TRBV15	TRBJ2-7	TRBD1	CATKETGDSYEQYF	TGTGCCACTAAGGAGACAGGGGACTCCTACGAGCAGTACTTC
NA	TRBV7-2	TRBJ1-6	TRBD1	CASRAGGAWSIYSPLHF	TGTGCCAGCAGAGCAGGGGGCGCCTGGTCAATTTACTCACCCCTCCACTTT
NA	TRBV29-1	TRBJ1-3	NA	CSVEDLTDRGNTIYF	TGCAGCGTTGAAGACCTAACGGACAGAGGAAACACCATATATTTT